Detailed here is one T cell receptor beta chain. These data belong to a study of technical replicates of blood from four donors. Data came from immunoSEQ multiplex PCR; TCRdb stores just in-frame clones and leaves some out. The table lists 75,000 to 100,000 clones, approximately 94% of them singletons, with under 0.4% in the top ten. Germline assignment: CDR1 LGHNA and CDR2 YSLEER. The CDR3 covers 14 residues. V was shortened by 1 base and J by 1 base, with 7 bases between the two germline ends. The sequenced sample was T cells isolated from PBMCs. V usage is TRBV4-3 and J usage is TRBJ2-5, with a weak D call TRBD2 (5 bases). The source of this sequence is a human donor in good health. DNA of the CDR3: TGCGCCAGCAGCCAAGGTCGGGGCCAAGAGACCCAGTACTTC. Its protein product is CASSQGRGQETQYF.